Listed below are T cell receptor beta chains from one sample, sequenced in a study of OX40 agonist ivuxolimab in advanced cancers. Repertoires were generated with immunoSEQ multiplex PCR, while TCRdb's copy carries only in-frame clones and drops some. The table has tens of thousands of clones, 84% seen once; the top ten hold less than 0.85%. This specimen consisted of CD4+ or CD8+ T cells sorted from blood, obtained in a trial of the OX40 agonist ivuxolimab. These receptors were taken from an adult with an advanced solid tumor such as melanoma, head and neck, liver or kidney cancer. Both conserved end residues are part of each CDR3. The D gene is left open where the match is weak. Expanded clones get a size class; other rows say once, few or many, or leave the size out.

clone_size	v_call	j_call	d_call	cdr3_aa	cdr3_nt
few	TRBV19	TRBJ1-6	.	CASSIQENNSPLHF	TGTGCCAGTAGTATTCAGGAGAATAATTCACCCCTCCACTTT
.	TRBV27	TRBJ2-3	.	CASSLSAHSYTDTQYF	TGTGCCAGCAGTTTATCAGCGCACTCCTACACAGATACGCAGTATTTT
.	TRBV7-2	TRBJ2-3	.	CASSRGESTDTQYF	TGTGCCAGCAGCCGTGGGGAAAGCACAGATACGCAGTATTTT
.	TRBV5-1	TRBJ2-1	.	CASSEGQAGGNNEQFF	TGCGCCAGCAGCGAGGGACAGGCGGGAGGGAACAATGAGCAGTTCTTC
.	TRBV18	TRBJ2-1	.	CASSQNNEQFF	TGTGCCAGCTCTCAAAACAATGAGCAGTTCTTC
once	TRBV4-1	TRBJ2-7	.	CASSKGSTAKMYEQYF	TGCGCCAGCAGCAAGGGGTCCACGGCAAAAATGTACGAGCAGTACTTC
.	TRBV6-6	TRBJ2-2	.	CASSSIGELFF	TGTGCCAGCAGTTCCATCGGGGAGCTGTTTTTT
.	TRBV29-1	TRBJ1-1	.	CSVILNTEAFF	TGCAGCGTCATATTGAACACTGAAGCTTTCTTT
.	TRBV14	TRBJ1-1	.	CASSQEQGEAFF	TGTGCCAGCAGCCAAGAGCAGGGTGAAGCTTTCTTT
.	TRBV6-9	TRBJ2-7	.	CASSYRETYEQYF	TGTGCCAGCAGTTACCGGGAGACCTACGAGCAGTACTTC